This paragraph covers one TCR beta chain sequence. This sample stems from a study of shared clonotypes between healthy human individuals. Produced via immunoSEQ multiplex PCR; TCRdb's table is partial and in-frame only. The sample has around 510,000 clones, around 80% seen once; the top ten hold around 12%. V was cut by 3 bases and J by 4 bases, with 18 bases left in between. This CDR3 region has 16 residues. CDR1 and CDR2 from the germline V gene are MGHRA and YSYEKL. The source is a woman in her forties in good health. Some clones in this sample may be carry-over from other donors' samples. Sequencing was carried out using PBMCs. V and J are TRBV4-1 and TRBJ1-2; a weak D match, TRBD1 (6 bases). The CDR3 sequence: CASSQGQQQGVYGYTF. In DNA, the CDR3 is TGCGCCAGCAGCCAGGGGCAGCAACAGGGTGTCTATGGCTACACCTTC.